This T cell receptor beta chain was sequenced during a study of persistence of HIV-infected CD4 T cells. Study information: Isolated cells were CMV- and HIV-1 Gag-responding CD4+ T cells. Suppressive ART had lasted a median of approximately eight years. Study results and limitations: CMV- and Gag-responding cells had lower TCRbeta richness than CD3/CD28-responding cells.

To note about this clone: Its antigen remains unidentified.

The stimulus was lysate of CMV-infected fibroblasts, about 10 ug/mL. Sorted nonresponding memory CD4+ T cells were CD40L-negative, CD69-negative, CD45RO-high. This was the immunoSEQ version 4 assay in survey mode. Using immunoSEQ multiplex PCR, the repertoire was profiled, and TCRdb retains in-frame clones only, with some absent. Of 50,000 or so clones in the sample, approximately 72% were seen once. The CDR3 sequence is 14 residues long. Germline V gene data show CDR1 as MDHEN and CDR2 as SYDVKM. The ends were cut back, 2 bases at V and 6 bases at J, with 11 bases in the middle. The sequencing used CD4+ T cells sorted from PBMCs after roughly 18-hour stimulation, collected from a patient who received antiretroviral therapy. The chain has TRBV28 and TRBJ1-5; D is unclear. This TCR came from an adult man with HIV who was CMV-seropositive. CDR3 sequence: CASSLAGKGQPQHF. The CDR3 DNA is TGTGCCAGCAGTTTAGCGGGGAAGGGTCAGCCCCAGCATTTT.